One sample yielded the 23 T cell receptor beta chains listed below, sequenced in a study of CXCR3-negative and CXCR3-positive naive CD8 T cells. Antigens for these TCRs are unknown. Points from the study as a whole: Naive cells with CXCR3 showed TRB CDR3s that were more hydrophobic than those in CXCR3-negative naive cells.

All TRB cDNA libraries came from 5' RACE performed with UMI labels. TCRdb reprocessed the 5' RACE reads; each CDR3 protein has one entry and no DNA is given. This table holds 130,000 or so distinct CDR3 sequences. Sequencing was performed on naive CXCR3+ CD8+ T cells from blood. Specified subset: CD45RO-CCR7+CD27+CD95- naive CD8+ T cells expressing CXCR3 (TNR3+). Source of these receptors: a human donor in good health. Some clones in this sample may be carry-over from other donors' samples.

The genes are TRBV7-7 and TRBJ2-1; TCRdb gives TRBD1 as the D gene, but with no DNA this cannot be confirmed. The CDR3 consists of 16 residues. The germline gives CDR1 SSHAT, CDR2 FNYEAQ (reference sequence). The chain's CDR3 is CASSLNDGTVDNEQFF.

This chain uses TRBV12-3 or TRBV12-4 with TRBJ1-1; TCRdb selects TRBD1, and the lack of DNA leaves this call unchecked. The CDR3 extends over 14 amino acids. Here the CDR3 reads CASSLTGHGTEAFF.

This sequence joins TRBV23-1 and TRBJ1-5. TRBV23-1 is noted as an ORF with a role that remains uncertain. The CDR3 contains 15 residues. The CDR3 sequence is CASSHVGPFAQPQHF.

V and J are TRBV6-9 and TRBJ2-7; the TCRdb D gene call, TRBD1, has no DNA to confirm it. CDR3 length: 16 amino acids. The germline V gene encodes CDR1 MNHGY and CDR2 SVAAGI. The chain's CDR3 is CASSYSWARETYEQYF.

This CDR3 reads CASSLTSGPFNEQFF. This sequence joins TRBV7-3 and TRBJ2-1; the TRBD2 assignment by TCRdb is unverifiable without DNA. The CDR3 is 15 amino acids. CDR1 is SGHTA, CDR2 FQGTGA, per germline.

The chain links TRBV28 to TRBJ2-1; TCRdb's D call, TRBD2, is unchecked because there is no DNA. This CDR3 spans 16 amino acids. Per germline, CDR1 MDHEN and CDR2 SYDVKM. The CDR3 loop reads CASSSPGLAGYNEQFF.

The chain employs TRBV19 and TRBJ1-1; TCRdb selects TRBD1, and the lack of DNA leaves this call unchecked. In germline, CDR1 is LNHDA, CDR2 SQIVND (reference sequence). The CDR3 length is 16 residues. CDR3 region: CASSIDRDMANTEAFF.

The chain links TRBV28 to TRBJ2-3; TCRdb proposes TRBD2, but this gene call is untestable without DNA. The CDR3 consists of 16 residues. CDR1 MDHEN and CDR2 SYDVKM come from the germline V gene. The CDR3 reads CASTPWTSGSTDTQYF. The whole variable domain, remainder taken from reference TRBV28 and TRBJ2-3, is DVKVTQSSRYLVKRTGEKVFLECVQDMDHENMFWYRQDPGLGLRLIYFSYDVKMKEKGDIPEGYSVSREKKERFSLILESASTNQTSMYLCASTPWTSGSTDTQYFGPGTRLTVL.

The chain uses TRBV7-2 and TRBJ2-1; lacking DNA, the TRBD1 call made by TCRdb goes unchecked. Per germline, CDR1 SGHTA and CDR2 FQGNSA. The CDR3 runs 18 residues. The CDR3 protein is CASSPLTPRGGRPHEQFF.

This chain links TRBV5-5 with TRBJ1-6; TCRdb indicates TRBD1, and absent DNA this call remains unverified. CDR3 length: 12 amino acids. Germline CDR1 SGHKS, CDR2 YYEKEE (reference sequence). The CDR3 sequence is CASSTQDAWLHF.

The rearrangement links TRBV29-1 to TRBJ1-1; TCRdb's assignment of TRBD1 cannot be checked, as there is no DNA. Germline V gives CDR1 SQVTM, CDR2 ANQGSEA. The CDR3 is 14 amino acids. The CDR3 reads CSVEAGDWYTEAFF.

The rearrangement uses TRBV4-3 and TRBJ2-1; the TCRdb call, TRBD1, lacks DNA for checking. Germline V lookup: CDR1 LGHNA, CDR2 YSLEER. The CDR3 loop spans 16 amino acids. CDR3: CASSQDPTVTYNEQFF.

The rearrangement links TRBV7-3 to TRBJ2-1. The germline gives CDR1 SGHTA, CDR2 FQGTGA. The CDR3 has 16 amino acids. This CDR3 reads CASSLSGRRSYNEQFF.

This chain joins TRBV2 and TRBJ2-5. The germline V gene has CDR1 SNHLY and CDR2 FYNNEI. CDR3 length: 13 amino acids. The chain's CDR3 is CASSEFRRETQYF.

This sequence joins TRBV20-1 and TRBJ1-2; absent DNA, TCRdb's TRBD1 call cannot be checked. The CDR3 runs to 14 residues. Looked up from germline, CDR1 is DFQATT and CDR2 is SNEGSKA (reference sequence). CDR3 in amino acids: CSAPGAPIRHGYTF.

This CDR3 reads CASSFPPPGLLRRSYNEQFF. The chain uses TRBV28 and TRBJ2-1; TCRdb returns TRBD2, unconfirmable since there is no DNA. The V gene's germline CDR1 is MDHEN and CDR2 SYDVKM. The CDR3 totals 20 residues.

This chain links TRBV13 with TRBJ2-1. The CDR3 has 15 residues. The germline gives CDR1 PRHDT, CDR2 FYEKMQ (reference sequence). CDR3 sequence: CASSLGRDTVGEPFF. Looking up the rest from reference TRBV13 and TRBJ2-1 gives the full variable domain: AAGVIQSPRHLIKEKRETATLKCYPIPRHDTVYWYQQGPGQDPQFLISFYEKMQSDKGSIPDRFSAQQFSDYHSELNMSSLELGDSALYFCASSLGRDTVGEPFFGPGTRLTVL.

CDR3 loop: CASSLSRSGLYTQYF. The rearrangement uses TRBV7-9 and TRBJ2-3; TCRdb calls TRBD2, which cannot be checked without DNA. CDR3 length: 15 amino acids. From germline, CDR1 is SEHNR and CDR2 FQNEAQ (reference sequence).

The chain has TRBV29-1 and TRBJ2-7; TCRdb's D call of TRBD1 is untestable without DNA. The germline V gene encodes CDR1 SQVTM and CDR2 ANQGSEA. The CDR3 spans 15 residues. CDR3 region: CSVEDNRDSGYEQYF.

J is TRBJ2-3 and V is TRBV7-2; TCRdb returns TRBD2, unconfirmable since there is no DNA. CDR1 is SGHTA, CDR2 FQGNSA, per germline. The CDR3 has 18 residues. The CDR3 protein is CASGLALAGVPTTDTQYF.

The chain joins TRBV7-9 to TRBJ2-1; TCRdb gives TRBD1 as the D gene, but with no DNA this cannot be confirmed. Germline CDR1 and CDR2: SEHNR and FQNEAQ (reference sequence). The CDR3 sequence is 16 residues long. The CDR3: CASSLADSASYNEQFF. Filled out from reference TRBV7-9 and TRBJ2-1, the complete variable domain reads DTGVSQNPRHKITKRGQNVTFRCDPISEHNRLYWYRQTLGQGPEFLTYFQNEAQLEKSRLLSDRFSAERPKGSFSTLEIQRTEQGDSAMYLCASSLADSASYNEQFFGPGTRLTVL.

V and J are TRBV7-9 and TRBJ2-3; the TCRdb D gene call, TRBD2, has no DNA to confirm it. The CDR3 totals 17 residues. CDR1 SEHNR and CDR2 FQNEAQ come from the germline V gene (reference sequence). CDR3 residues: CASSDLRTSGSTDTQYF.

CDR3 amino acids: CASTWTGETGELFF. The chain employs TRBV3-1 and TRBJ2-2; the D call of TRBD1 rests on TCRdb alone, since no DNA is present to check it. The CDR3 is 14 amino acids. The germline V gene has CDR1 LGHDT and CDR2 YNNKEL (reference sequence).